Shown below are 20 T cell receptor beta chains from a single sample sequenced in a study of blood T cell repertoires in COVID-19. Sequenced by immunoSEQ multiplex PCR; TCRdb stores in-frame clones only, minus some. The sample has about 190,000 clones; about 83% are singletons. Sequencing was done on a sample of peripheral blood. These receptor sequences come from an older woman with COVID-19, enrolled during active disease.

CDR3 amino acids: CATSGDRGNYGYTF. The CDR3 coding sequence is TGTGCCACCAGTGGGGACAGGGGAAACTATGGCTACACCTTC. The chain employs TRBV24-1 and TRBJ1-2; 10 nucleotides line up with TRBD1. In germline, CDR1 is KGHDR, CDR2 SFDVKD. The CDR3 sequence is 14 residues long. Losses at the gene ends were 5 bases for V and 2 bases for J; bases not matched to a gene: 1.

The rearrangement joins TRBV9 to TRBJ2-5, with a weak D call TRBD2 (6 bases). Germline CDR1 is SGDLS and CDR2 is YYNGEE. Trimming took off 0 bases at V and 1 base at J, with 13 bases between the two ends. The CDR3 is 16 amino acids. CDR3 DNA: TGTGCCAGCAGCGTAGCTGACCGGGAGACCCAAGAGACCCAGTACTTC. It specifies CASSVADRETQETQYF.

This clone has just one count. The chain couples TRBV21-1 to TRBJ2-7; the DNA was not compared with TRBD1, the D call given in the table. TRBV21-1 is a known pseudogene. The CDR3 extends over 17 amino acids. This chain's CDR3 is CASSNPRTEDLRDEQYF. CDR3 nucleotide sequence: TGTGCCAGCAGCAACCCTAGGACAGAAGACCTCCGGGACGAGCAGTACTTC.

The rearrangement links TRBV7-2 to TRBJ2-5, with 11 bases aligning to TRBD2. This CDR3 contains 15 residues. Germline V gene data show CDR1 as SGHTA and CDR2 as FQGNSA. V gave up 5 bases and J gave up 1 base; unmatched junction bases: 3. DNA of the CDR3: TGTGCCAGCAGCCTTGGACTAGCGGGCCAAGAGACCCAGTACTTC. The encoded protein is CASSLGLAGQETQYF.

This chain connects TRBV27 to TRBJ1-4; 8 positions match TRBD1. This CDR3 is built from 14 residues. Germline assignment: CDR1 MNHEY and CDR2 SMNVEV (reference sequence). J gave up 8 bases and V 6 bases, and 8 bases lay outside the gene matches. The DNA for the CDR3 is TGTGCCAGCAGGGACCCGGGACAGGACGAAAAACTGTTTTTT. This gives the protein CASRDPGQDEKLFF.

This chain joins TRBV19 and TRBJ1-4, with 8 bases identical to TRBD1. CDR1 and CDR2 from the germline V gene are LNHDA and SQIVND (reference sequence). This CDR3 has 15 amino acids. V shed 3 bases, J shed 8 bases, and the junction held 8 bases outside the gene matches. The CDR3 is CASSMTGETGEKLFF. CDR3 in DNA: TGTGCCAGTAGTATGACAGGGGAAACGGGGGAAAAACTGTTTTTT. The whole variable domain, remainder taken from reference TRBV19 and TRBJ1-4, is DGGITQSPKYLFRKEGQNVTLSCEQNLNHDAMYWYRQDPGQGLRLIYYSQIVNDFQKGDIAEGYSVSREKKESFPLTVTSAQKNPTAFYLCASSMTGETGEKLFFGSGTQLSVL.

The chain uses TRBV10-3 and TRBJ1-1; D is ambiguous. The CDR3 runs 15 residues. V lost 0 bases to trimming and J lost 2 bases, with 10 bases between them. CDR1 is ENHRY, CDR2 SYGVKD, per germline. CDR3 DNA sequence: TGTGCCATCAGTGAGTCGGGAGGAGAAAACACTGAAGCTTTCTTT. Translated: CAISESGGENTEAFF.

V usage is TRBV6-2 or TRBV6-3 and J usage is TRBJ2-2; weak D call: TRBD1 (6 bases). Trimming took off 0 bases at V and 5 bases at J, with 22 bases between the two ends. The CDR3 length is 19 residues. CDR1 MNHEY and CDR2 SVGEGT come from the germline V gene. For the CDR3, the DNA is TGTGCCAGCAGTTACTCGCCGGCAGGGGCCCGTCTGAAAACCGGGGAGCTGTTTTTT. Translated: CASSYSPAGARLKTGELFF.

The rearrangement joins TRBV2 to TRBJ2-7, with 10 bases that match TRBD1. This CDR3 spans 14 amino acids. Germline CDR1 and CDR2: SNHLY and FYNNEI. V shed 3 bases, J shed 5 bases, and the junction held 4 bases outside the gene matches. The CDR3 region has the DNA TGTGCCAGCAGTGAGACAGGGGGCGACGACGAGCAGTACTTC. Protein sequence: CASSETGGDDEQYF.

In this sample, this clone turned up once. The V gene is TRBV11-3, the J gene TRBJ2-2; D is undetermined. This CDR3 contains 12 residues. Germline values: CDR1 SGHNT, CDR2 YENEEA. Trimming stripped 5 bases from V and 8 bases from J, with 9 bases between. In nucleotides, the CDR3 is TGTGCCAGCAGCCGTTCTGCGGGGGAGCTGTTTTTT. Encoded protein: CASSRSAGELFF.

This clone was observed a single time. The DNA of the CDR3 is TGTGCCACCGGGCTCGGGGGGGCTGCTAATGAAAAACTGTTTTTT. It encodes CATGLGGAANEKLFF. The rearrangement joins TRBV15 to TRBJ1-4; D perhaps matches TRBD1 (6 bases). This CDR3 has 15 amino acids. V lost 8 bases to trimming and J lost 3 bases, with 16 bases between them. Germline assignment: CDR1 LNHNV and CDR2 YYDKDF (reference sequence).

V usage is TRBV5-6 and J usage is TRBJ2-5; D possibly corresponds to TRBD1 (6 bases). With 0 bases removed from V and 2 bases from J, the gap between germline ends came to 11 bases. CDR3 length equals 15 residues. CDR1 SGHDT and CDR2 YYEEEE come from the germline V gene. The CDR3 bases are TGTGCCAGCAGCTTGGCCAGGGGACAACAAGAGACCCAGTACTTC. Protein product: CASSLARGQQETQYF. Supplemented by reference TRBV5-6 and TRBJ2-5, the full variable domain reads DAGVTQSPTHLIKTRGQQVTLRCSPKSGHDTVSWYQQALGQGPQFIFQYYEEEERQRGNFPDRFSGHQFPNYSSELNVNALLLGDSALYLCASSLARGQQETQYFGPGTRLLVL.

This chain connects TRBV2 to TRBJ2-2; 9 bases are a match to TRBD1. CDR1 and CDR2 from the germline V gene are SNHLY and FYNNEI. This CDR3 region has 16 residues. With V trimmed by 6 bases and J by 5 bases, 10 bases remained unmatched. The CDR3 nucleotides are TGTGCCAGCAGCACCGCCGGACAGGGGAGAACCGGGGAGCTGTTTTTT. This translates into CASSTAGQGRTGELFF.

The J gene is TRBJ2-1, the V gene TRBV6-2 or TRBV6-3; D gene uncertain. Trimming cost V 2 bases and J 8 bases, with 19 bases left between them. CDR1 and CDR2 from the germline V gene are MNHEY and SVGEGT. The CDR3 totals 16 residues. CDR3 in amino acids: CASSYLLDRSRDEQFF. Written as DNA, the CDR3 is TGTGCCAGCAGTTACCTTCTGGATCGCAGTCGGGATGAGCAGTTCTTC.

This clone was recorded a few times. The V gene is TRBV7-8, the J gene TRBJ1-1, with TRBD1 as a possible D gene (5 bases). Germline V gene data show CDR1 as SGHVS and CDR2 as FQNEAQ. The CDR3 runs to 16 residues. Trimming took off 5 bases at V and 0 bases at J, with 16 bases between the two ends. CDR3 sequence reads: CASSPSRGTLNTEAFF. The CDR3, as DNA: TGTGCCAGCAGCCCCAGCCGGGGGACCTTGAACACTGAAGCTTTCTTT.

This chain joins TRBV4-2 and TRBJ1-5; TRBD1 might be the D (5 bases). The V gene's germline CDR1 is LGHNA and CDR2 YNFKEQ. Trimming cost V 5 bases and J 0 bases, with 11 bases left between them. CDR3 length: 15 residues. The CDR3 loop reads CASSGADPSNQPQHF. The CDR3, as DNA: TGTGCCAGCAGCGGGGCAGACCCTAGCAATCAGCCCCAGCATTTT.

This clone was seen a single time. The chain employs TRBV3-1 (or the pseudogene TRBV3-2) and TRBJ1-2; D remains ambiguous. CDR1 is LGHDT, CDR2 YNNKEL, per germline (reference sequence). The CDR3 consists of 14 residues. V dropped 4 bases and J dropped 4 bases, with 13 bases sitting between them. In DNA form, the CDR3 reads TGTGCCAGCAGCCTTGGAGGCCGAGGCTATGGCTACACCTTC. It is translated as CASSLGGRGYGYTF.

This chain connects TRBV19 to TRBJ2-5; a possible D gene is TRBD2 (7 bases). CDR3 length: 14 residues. Trimming shortened V by 9 bases and J by 4 bases, and 18 bases separated the two germline ends. Germline values: CDR1 LNHDA, CDR2 SQIVND (reference sequence). The CDR3 DNA follows: TGTGCCAGCTCCCCGGGGGGCGAGGGAGAGACCCAGTACTTC. Its translation is CASSPGGEGETQYF.

The rearrangement links TRBV7-2 to TRBJ1-6, with TRBD1 as a possible D gene (6 bases). Germline V lookup: CDR1 SGHTA, CDR2 FQGNSA. This CDR3 region has 15 residues. V lost 1 base to trimming and J lost 6 bases, with 10 bases between them. Here the CDR3 reads CASSLGTDSNSPLHF. CDR3 DNA: TGTGCCAGCAGCTTAGGGACAGACAGTAATTCACCCCTCCACTTT. Based on the CDR3 plus reference TRBV7-2 and TRBJ1-6, the full variable domain is GAGVSQSPSNKVTEKGKDVELRCDPISGHTALYWYRQSLGQGLEFLIYFQGNSAPDKSGLPSDRFSAERTGGSVSTLTIQRTQQEDSAVYLCASSLGTDSNSPLHFGNGTRLTVT.

The CDR3 sequence is CASSRTGLEQYF. The CDR3, as DNA: TGTGCCAGCAGTCGAACAGGGTTAGAGCAGTACTTC. This chain joins TRBV6-5 and TRBJ2-7, with D perhaps TRBD1 (6 bases). Germline V gene lookup returns CDR1 MNHEY and CDR2 SVGAGI. CDR3 size: 12 residues. V lost 5 bases and J lost 7, with 12 bases in between.